This TCR beta chain was recorded in a study of regulatory T cells in long-lasting Graves disease. To make TCR beta libraries, researchers used iRepertoire HTBI primers and Arm-PCR of CDR3 regions. TCRdb independently ran MiXCR on the multiplex PCR reads; one entry per CDR3 protein. This sample carries 400,000 to 500,000 distinct CDR3 sequences, 13% to 15% of them seen once, and the ten largest clones take approximately 17%. CDR1 is SGHAT, CDR2 FQNNGV, per germline. This CDR3 has 13 amino acids. V dropped 7 bases and J dropped 3 bases, with 12 bases sitting between them. Note on this clonotype: A much larger clone sits a single nucleotide away, making a read error possible.

The time point: newly diagnosed GD, antithyroid drugs for less than 3 months. The TCR library used RNA extracted from PBMCs. The diagnosis of Graves' disease used American Thyroid Association guidelines. This sample also belongs to another study, concerning T cells in Graves' hyperthyroidism and ophthalmopathy.

The origin of this receptor is a woman between 50 and 59 years old with Graves disease. This chain connects TRBV11-2 to TRBJ1-1, with D uncertain. The sample consisted of peripheral blood mononuclear cells (PBMCs), taken at new diagnosis, from a patient treated with antithyroid drugs. Written as DNA, the CDR3 is TGTGCCAGCAACCAGCGGTGGGACACTGAAGCTTTCTTT. Its protein product is CASNQRWDTEAFF.